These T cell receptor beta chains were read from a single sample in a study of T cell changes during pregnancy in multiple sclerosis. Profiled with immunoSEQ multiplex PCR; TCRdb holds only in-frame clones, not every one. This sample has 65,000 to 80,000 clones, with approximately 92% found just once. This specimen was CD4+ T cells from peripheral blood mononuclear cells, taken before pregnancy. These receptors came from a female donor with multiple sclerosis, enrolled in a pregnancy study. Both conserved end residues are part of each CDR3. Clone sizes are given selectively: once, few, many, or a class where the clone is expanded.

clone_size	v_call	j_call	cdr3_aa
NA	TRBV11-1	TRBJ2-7	CASSLVDGASEQYF
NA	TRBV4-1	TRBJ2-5	CASSQYLGDRGQETQYF
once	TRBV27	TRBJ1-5	CASSSGRNQPQHF
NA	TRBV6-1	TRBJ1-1	CASSEAGGFTEAFF
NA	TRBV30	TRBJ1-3	CAWSALGNTIYF
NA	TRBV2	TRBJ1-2	CASTATPGQGYGYTF
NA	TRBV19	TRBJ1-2	CASLNNYGYTF
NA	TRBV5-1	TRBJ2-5	CASSGTSPQETQYF
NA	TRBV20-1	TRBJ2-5	CSGQEKETQYF
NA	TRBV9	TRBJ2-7	CASSVGTKSYEQYF
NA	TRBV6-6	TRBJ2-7	CASSYETGFYEQYF
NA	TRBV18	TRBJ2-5	CASSTVQETQYF
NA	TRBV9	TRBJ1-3	CASSPWTGSFPSGNTIYF
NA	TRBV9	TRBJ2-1	CASSVGGLAGPEQFF
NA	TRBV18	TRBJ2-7	CASSQDRGHLYEQYF
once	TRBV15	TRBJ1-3	CATSRDRTATGGRRNTIYF
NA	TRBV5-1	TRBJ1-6	CASSWGTGRSYNSPLHF
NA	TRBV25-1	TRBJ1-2	CASSGDGAGYTF
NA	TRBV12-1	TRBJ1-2	CASSFATRQGTNYGYTF
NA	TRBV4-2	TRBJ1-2	CASSQGPQGSNYGYTF
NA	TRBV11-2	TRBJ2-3	CASSLYRAGKTDTQYF
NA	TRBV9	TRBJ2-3	CASSVARGTSASTDTQYF
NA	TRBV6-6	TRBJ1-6	CASRQGLQYNSPLHF
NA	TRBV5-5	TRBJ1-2	CASSLNGGLIYGYTF
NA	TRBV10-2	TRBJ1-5	CASSEGGSNQPQHF
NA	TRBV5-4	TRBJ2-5	CASSSPMREETQYF
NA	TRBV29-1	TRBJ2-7	CSVGTGGSYEQYF
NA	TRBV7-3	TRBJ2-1	CASSLSGGGSYNEQFF
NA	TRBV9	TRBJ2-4	CASSPYHTEKNIQYF
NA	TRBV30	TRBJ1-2	CAWFQVYGYTF
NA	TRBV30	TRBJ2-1	CAWIWGGSYGEQFF
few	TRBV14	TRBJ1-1	CASSPGQGSVNTEAFF
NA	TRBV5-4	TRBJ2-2	CASSLGTSGNTGELFF
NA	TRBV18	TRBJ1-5	CASSLVHTGVNQPQHF
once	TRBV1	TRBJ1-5	CTSSQDTRAYRGGSNQPQHF
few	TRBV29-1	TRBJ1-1	CSVVAVSEAFF
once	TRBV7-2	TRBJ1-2	CASSLAAGASNYGYTF
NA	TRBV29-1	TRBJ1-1	CSPRRVPGTEAFF
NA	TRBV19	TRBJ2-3	CASNGGGADTQYF
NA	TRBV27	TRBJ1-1	CASSYDRRAFF
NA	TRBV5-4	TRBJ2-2	CASSLSQGNTGELFF
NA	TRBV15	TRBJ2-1	CATSRETPDLAKAGVGNEQFF
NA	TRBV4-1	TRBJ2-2	CASSQVRASGELFF
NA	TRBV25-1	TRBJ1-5	CASSRTGLSNQPQHF
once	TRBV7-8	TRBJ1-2	CASSFGQGNYGYTF
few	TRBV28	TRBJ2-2	CASSLLAGVIRELFF
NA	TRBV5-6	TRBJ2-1	CASSLWTSLGDLRNNEQFF
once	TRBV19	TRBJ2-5	CASSFGQVEFETQYF
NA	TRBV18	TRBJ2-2	CASAGRDRVPGELFF
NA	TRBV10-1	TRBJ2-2	CASSAVLANTGELFF
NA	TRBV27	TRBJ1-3	CASRQTYSGNTIYF
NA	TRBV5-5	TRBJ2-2	CASSSTGGQGELFF
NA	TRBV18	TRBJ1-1	CASSSPGDMNTEAFF
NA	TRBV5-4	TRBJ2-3	CASSVQGVFSTDTQYF
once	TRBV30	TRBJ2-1	CAWRTGGYNEQFF